This passage covers 5 T cell receptor beta chains from one sample sequenced in a study of blood T cell repertoires in COVID-19. The data were produced by immunoSEQ multiplex PCR, yet TCRdb's version contains in-frame clones alone and is incomplete. Here the sample spans under 300,000 clones, around 93% being singletons. The source material was PBMCs or T cells enriched from blood (not recorded which). These receptors were collected from a human donor in a cohort exposed to, infected with or recovered from COVID-19 (not recorded which). The donor label of this sample is uncertain.

The chain employs TRBV9 and TRBJ2-5; tentatively, D is TRBD1 (6 bases). Germline V gene data show CDR1 as SGDLS and CDR2 as YYNGEE. V gave up 0 bases and J gave up 3 bases, with 21 bases separating them. This CDR3 is built from 18 residues. Written as DNA, the CDR3 is TGTGCCAGCAGCGTAGATCCACACAGCTCAGGGGTAAAAGAGACCCAGTACTTC. This gives the protein CASSVDPHSSGVKETQYF.

The V gene is TRBV7-9, the J gene TRBJ1-6; the match to TRBD1 covers 10 bases. From germline, CDR1 is SEHNR and CDR2 FQNEAQ (reference sequence). CDR3 length equals 15 residues. The V and J ends lost 5 bases and 7 bases, in that order; junction bases with no gene match: 5. The CDR3 sequence: CASSLRQGANSPLHF. The CDR3 nucleotides are TGTGCCAGCAGCCTAAGACAGGGGGCCAATTCACCCCTCCACTTT.

The V gene is TRBV10-3, the J gene TRBJ1-1, with 7 bases identical to TRBD1. This CDR3 has 15 residues. Germline V lookup: CDR1 ENHRY, CDR2 SYGVKD. V shed 6 bases, J shed 4 bases, and the junction held 11 bases outside the gene matches. The CDR3: CAISDWTGGGTEAFF. DNA for the CDR3: TGTGCCATCAGCGACTGGACAGGTGGAGGCACTGAAGCTTTCTTT.

The chain carries TRBV10-2 and TRBJ1-3, with D unclear. In germline, CDR1 is WSHSY, CDR2 SAAADI. V shed 7 bases and J shed 0 bases, with 16 bases lying between them. CDR3 length: 16 amino acids. The CDR3 is CASISSQSYSGNTIYF. Written as DNA, the CDR3 is TGCGCCAGCATCTCCTCCCAGTCGTACTCTGGAAACACCATATATTTT.

The V and J genes are TRBV14 and TRBJ2-7, with 7 bases matching TRBD1. Germline V gene data show CDR1 as SGHDN and CDR2 as FVKESK. The V and J ends lost 2 bases and 3 bases, in that order; junction bases with no gene match: 1. The CDR3 sequence is 13 residues long. The CDR3 DNA reads TGTGCCAGCAGCCAAAGGGGGCTCTACGAGCAGTACTTC. Protein product: CASSQRGLYEQYF.